This note documents a single T cell receptor beta chain sequence. Its antigen is not known. The source of the sample is a study of Tregs in tolerant kidney transplant recipients. Findings of the study overall: Donor-specific Treg expansion exceeded global Treg expansion in tolerant patients, suggesting antigen drive. The most relevant donor-specific Treg TCRbeta repertoire apparently came from expansion with activated donor B cells. Validation in larger populations is needed because few patients were studied.

CDR3 length: 16 amino acids. Per the germline V gene, CDR1 is SQVTM and CDR2 is ANQGSEA. V gave up 1 base and J gave up 3 bases, with 18 bases separating them. The assay was immunoSEQ multiplex PCR, and TCRdb's table has in-frame clones only and misses some. The data contain roughly 80,000 clones, approximately 98% of them seen just once; the ten biggest clones take up around 0.58%. This clonotype was obtained from a human donor who received a combined kidney and bone marrow transplant. This chain uses TRBV29-1 with TRBJ2-5; possibly TRBD1 for D (6 bases). The source was CD4+ T cells from blood, collected before the transplant. CDR3 nucleotide sequence: TGCAGCGTTGAAGTATTGTGGCTACAGGGTAAAGAGACCCAGTACTTC. This gives the protein CSVEVLWLQGKETQYF.